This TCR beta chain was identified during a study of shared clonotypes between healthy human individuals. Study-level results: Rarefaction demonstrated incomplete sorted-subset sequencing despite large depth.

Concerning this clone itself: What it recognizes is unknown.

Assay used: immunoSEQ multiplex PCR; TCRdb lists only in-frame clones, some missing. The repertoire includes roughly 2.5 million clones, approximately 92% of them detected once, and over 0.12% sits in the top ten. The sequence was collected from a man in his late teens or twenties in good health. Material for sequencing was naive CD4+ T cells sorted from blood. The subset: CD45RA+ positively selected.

CDR3 nucleotides: TGTGCCAGTAGTATGAGAGGAGATGGCAATCAGCCCCAGCATTTT. Translated, it gives CASSMRGDGNQPQHF. The chain combines TRBV19 with TRBJ1-5; D gene uncertain. The germline CDR1 and CDR2 sequences are LNHDA and SQIVND (reference sequence). With 3 bases removed from V and 2 bases from J, the gap between germline ends came to 11 bases. The CDR3 length is 15 residues.